One and the same sample provided the 4 T cell receptor beta chains below, sequenced in a study of T cell repertoires in aging, cancer and after chemotherapy. TCR beta rearrangements were amplified from peripheral blood genomic DNA. Rearranged V-D-J TRB sequences were amplified with a mixed TRB-A/B primer pool. TCRdb passed the multiplex PCR reads through MiXCR, listing each CDR3 protein once. The table includes about 13,000 distinct CDR3 sequences, approximately 40% detected once. The material sequenced was blood. The receptors come from a human donor in good health. The donor label of this sample is uncertain.

This rearrangement joins TRBV29-1 to TRBJ2-1, with 10 bases aligning to TRBD2. Germline V gives CDR1 SQVTM, CDR2 ANQGSEA. The CDR3 runs 14 residues. V shed 4 bases and J 9 bases; nucleotides not matched to a gene: 9. In nucleotides, the CDR3 is TGCAGCGTTGGAGAGCGGGGGGGCACCGGTGAGCAGTTCTTC. This translates into CSVGERGGTGEQFF.

The rearrangement uses TRBV6-1 and TRBJ2-2; 7 nucleotides match TRBD1. Germline values: CDR1 MNHNS, CDR2 SASEGT. The CDR3 spans 19 residues. V dropped 6 bases and J dropped 7; count of bases not matched to a gene: 23. The CDR3 is CASSLKNTGVYGGIGELFF. CDR3 in DNA: TGTGCCAGCAGCCTCAAGAATACAGGGGTATATGGGGGAATCGGGGAGCTGTTTTTT.

The J gene is TRBJ2-5, the V gene TRBV6-5; 9 nucleotides line up with TRBD1. This CDR3 comprises 14 residues. The V gene end was trimmed by 4 bases and the J gene end by 5 bases; junction bases not matched to a gene: 5. The V gene's germline CDR1 is MNHEY and CDR2 SVGAGI. This chain's CDR3 is CASSSTGGRETQYF. The CDR3 nucleotides read TGTGCCAGCAGTTCGACAGGGGGACGGGAGACCCAGTACTTC.

The chain is built from TRBV6-5 and TRBJ1-2; D possibly corresponds to TRBD1 (6 bases). Trimming left V 7 bases short and J 4 bases short, with 13 bases between. Per the germline V gene, CDR1 is MNHEY and CDR2 is SVGAGI. This CDR3 spans 13 amino acids. CDR3 DNA sequence: TGTGCCAGCAACTCCCCGGGGGCCTATGGCTACACCTTC. Residues: CASNSPGAYGYTF.